The 27 T cell receptor beta chains given below trace back to one sample, sequenced in a study of blood T cell repertoires in COVID-19. Some clones are missing from TCRdb's copy, which holds only in-frame ones; the method was immunoSEQ multiplex PCR. The sample lists about 300,000 clones, approximately 84% occurring once. Sequenced material: peripheral blood. These receptors were collected from a human donor with COVID-19, enrolled during active disease. The donor label of this sample is uncertain.

The chain joins TRBV4-2 to TRBJ2-3; 13 positions agree with TRBD2. Germline V CDR1 and CDR2: LGHNA, YNFKEQ. The trim removed 0 bases at V and 4 bases at J, leaving 7 bases unmatched. This CDR3 is 18 amino acids long. CDR3 sequence (DNA): TGTGCCAGCAGCCAAGAAGTTTGGACTAGCGGGAGATCAGATACGCAGTATTTT. Amino acid sequence: CASSQEVWTSGRSDTQYF.

V and J are TRBV5-4 and TRBJ1-2; D perhaps matches TRBD1 (6 bases). V was trimmed by 4 bases and J by 8 bases, leaving 21 bases between them. CDR1 SGHNT and CDR2 YYREEE come from the germline V gene (reference sequence). The CDR3 contains 15 residues. The CDR3 bases are TGTGCCAGCAGCCCCCAATCGACAGGTACGGACGGCTACACCTTC. Its translation is CASSPQSTGTDGYTF.

V usage is TRBV7-3 and J usage is TRBJ2-5; TRBD2 matches 14 bases. The V and J ends lost 1 base and 5 bases, in that order; junction bases with no gene match: 6. There are 17 residues in the CDR3. CDR1 and CDR2 from the germline V gene are SGHTA and FQGTGA. The CDR3 DNA follows: TGTGCCAGCAGCTTAATGGGACTAGCGGGAGAGGAGGAGACCCAGTACTTC. Translation: CASSLMGLAGEEETQYF. Supplemented by reference TRBV7-3 and TRBJ2-5, the full variable domain reads GAGVSQTPSNKVTEKGKYVELRCDPISGHTALYWYRQSLGQGPEFLIYFQGTGAADDSGLPNDRFFAVRPEGSVSTLKIQRTERGDSAVYLCASSLMGLAGEEETQYFGPGTRLLVL.

This sequence joins TRBV9 and TRBJ2-7; TRBD1 matches at 7 bases. Trimming cost V 4 bases and J 6 bases; bases outside gene matches: 10. Germline V CDR1 and CDR2: SGDLS, YYNGEE. This CDR3 is 14 amino acids long. The CDR3 loop reads CASSLHRQGSEQYF. The DNA for the CDR3 is TGTGCCAGCAGCCTACACAGACAGGGATCCGAGCAGTACTTC.

V gene TRBV3-1 (or the pseudogene TRBV3-2) combines with J gene TRBJ2-2; 15 bases agree with TRBD2. This CDR3 region has 18 residues. Germline assignment: CDR1 LGHDT and CDR2 YNNKEL (reference sequence). Trimming took 4 bases from V and 6 from J; bases not matched to a gene: 9. CDR3 DNA: TGTGCCAGCAGCCGGACTAGCGGGAGGGCCGGAGGGGCCGGGGAGCTGTTTTTT. Amino acid sequence: CASSRTSGRAGGAGELFF.

This chain joins TRBV20-1 and TRBJ2-5; 8 bases align to TRBD2. Trimming cost V 3 bases and J 4 bases; bases outside gene matches: 7. Germline lookup yields CDR1 DFQATT and CDR2 SNEGSKA (reference sequence). The CDR3 consists of 14 residues. The CDR3 loop reads CSASEGLALETQYF. The CDR3 bases are TGCAGTGCTAGTGAAGGACTAGCTCTAGAGACCCAGTACTTC.

V and J are TRBV11-3 and TRBJ2-3; 9 nucleotides match TRBD1. V lost 5 bases, J lost 4 bases, and 7 bases stayed unmatched. Per the germline V gene, CDR1 is SGHNT and CDR2 is YENEEA. The CDR3 totals 15 residues. CDR3 region: CASSPGQGWADTQYF. The CDR3, as DNA: TGTGCCAGCAGCCCCGGACAGGGGTGGGCAGATACGCAGTATTTT. The full variable domain, in which reference TRBV11-3 and TRBJ2-3 provide the parts outside the CDR3, is EAGVVQSPRYKIIEKKQPVAFWCNPISGHNTLYWYLQNLGQGPELLIRYENEEAVDDSQLPKDRFSAERLKGVDSTLKIQPAELGDSAVYLCASSPGQGWADTQYFGPGTRLTVL.

The chain links TRBV6-2 or TRBV6-3 to TRBJ2-3, with D perhaps matching TRBD2 (5 bases). CDR1 and CDR2 (germline): MNHEY, SVGEGT. The V gene lost 1 base and the J gene lost 4 bases, with 18 bases spanning the gap. This CDR3 comprises 17 residues. In nucleotides, the CDR3 is TGTGCCAGCAGTTACTGGCCGAGTGGGAGTAAGGCAGATACGCAGTATTTT. Protein: CASSYWPSGSKADTQYF.

The V call is TRBV28, the J call TRBJ2-5, with 8 bases matching TRBD1. Per the germline V gene, CDR1 is MDHEN and CDR2 is SYDVKM. The CDR3 length is 15 residues. V lost 5 bases to trimming and J lost 1 base; unmatched junction nucleotides: 6. The CDR3 bases are TGTGCCAGCAGTCGTTCCGGGACAGGCCAAGAGACCCAGTACTTC. This codes for CASSRSGTGQETQYF.

This chain links TRBV6-2 or TRBV6-3 with TRBJ1-1, with TRBD1 matching 9 bases. Germline-derived CDR1 and CDR2 are MNHEY and SVGEGT. The CDR3 covers 13 residues. J gave up 5 bases and V 4 bases, and 2 bases lay outside the gene matches. The CDR3 DNA reads TGTGCCAGCAGTTCACAGGGGGCAACTGAAGCTTTCTTT. Protein sequence: CASSSQGATEAFF.

The DNA for the CDR3 is TGTGCCAGCAGGGCCTTTGGGCAGGGCACTGAAGCTTTCTTT. Its protein is CASRAFGQGTEAFF. V usage is TRBV25-1 and J usage is TRBJ1-1; TRBD1 might be the D (5 bases). Between the trimmed V and J ends, which lost 6 bases and 4 bases, there was a span of 15 bases. The CDR3 sequence is 14 residues long. From germline, CDR1 is MGHDK and CDR2 SYGVNS.

The chain carries TRBV7-8 and TRBJ2-1; 11 nucleotides line up with TRBD2. This CDR3 has 16 amino acids. CDR1 is SGHVS and CDR2 is FQNEAQ in the germline V gene. With 3 bases clipped from V and 9 bases from J, the junction kept 10 bases outside the gene matches. The CDR3 region is CASSFMTSGTFGEQFF. The CDR3 nucleotides are TGTGCCAGCAGCTTTATGACTAGCGGGACTTTCGGTGAGCAGTTCTTC.

This rearrangement joins TRBV1 to TRBJ1-5. TRBV1 is a pseudogene locus. CDR3 length equals 16 residues. The CDR3 DNA sequence: TGCACCAGCAGCCAAGATAGGGGAGGGGGCAATCAGCCCCAGCATTTT. Amino acids: CTSSQDRGGGNQPQHF.

This rearrangement joins TRBV28 to TRBJ1-2; 9 bases are shared with TRBD1. Germline loops: CDR1 MDHEN, CDR2 SYDVKM. With V trimmed by 6 bases and J by 3 bases, 8 bases remained unmatched. The CDR3 extends over 15 amino acids. The chain's CDR3 is CASREMGQGHYGYTF. CDR3 DNA sequence: TGTGCCAGCAGAGAGATGGGACAGGGACACTATGGCTACACCTTC.

The chain carries TRBV7-3 and TRBJ1-4; no definite D call. V was cut by 1 base and J by 3 bases, with 9 bases left in between. The CDR3 covers 15 residues. The germline CDR1 and CDR2 sequences are SGHTA and FQGTGA. The CDR3 here is CASSLSGGSNEKLFF. CDR3 DNA sequence: TGTGCCAGCAGCTTAAGCGGCGGCTCTAATGAAAAACTGTTTTTT.

The CDR3 DNA reads TGTGCCAGTAGTATCGGGGGCTACAATGAGCAGTTCTTC. Amino acid sequence: CASSIGGYNEQFF. The chain joins TRBV19 to TRBJ2-1, with D possibly TRBD2 on 6 matching bases. Trimming took 3 bases from V and 3 from J, leaving 6 bases between them. Germline V lookup: CDR1 LNHDA, CDR2 SQIVND (reference sequence). The CDR3 consists of 13 residues.

The chain is built from TRBV11-2 and TRBJ2-1; 10 bases match TRBD2. The ends lost 0 bases at V and 9 bases at J; junction bases unmatched: 8. Germline values: CDR1 SGHAT, CDR2 FQNNGV. The CDR3 sequence is 16 residues long. CDR3 region: CASSLDPSGREAEQFF. The DNA for the CDR3 is TGTGCCAGCAGCTTAGATCCCAGCGGGAGGGAGGCTGAGCAGTTCTTC.

The chain joins TRBV28 to TRBJ2-2; no reliable D call. Germline V CDR1 and CDR2: MDHEN, SYDVKM. Between the trimmed V and J ends, which lost 6 bases and 3 bases, there was a span of 8 bases. The length of the CDR3 is 13 residues. The CDR3 protein is CASRFSDTGELFF. The CDR3 nucleotides read TGTGCCAGCAGATTTAGTGACACCGGGGAGCTGTTTTTT.

Only a few counts were recorded for this clone. The V and J genes are TRBV15 and TRBJ2-7; possible D gene TRBD2, 5 bases. This CDR3 comprises 15 residues. Deletions cut 2 bases from V and 0 bases from J, with 11 bases between. Germline V CDR1 and CDR2: LNHNV, YYDKDF (reference sequence). CDR3 coding DNA: TGTGCCACCAGCAGAAGTGGAGGTAGCTCCTACGAGCAGTACTTC. This gives the protein CATSRSGGSSYEQYF.

The chain uses TRBV28 and TRBJ2-7, with a possible D match to TRBD1 (7 bases). Germline V gene lookup returns CDR1 MDHEN and CDR2 SYDVKM. Deletions cut 7 bases from V and 2 bases from J, with 12 bases between. CDR3 size: 13 residues. The CDR3 sequence is CASTDRTTYEQYF. DNA of the CDR3: TGTGCCAGCACGGACAGGACTACCTACGAGCAGTACTTC.

The DNA for the CDR3 is TGTGCCAGCAGCTTACGTGTAGCGGGGCTACAAGAGACCCAGTACTTC. Translated: CASSLRVAGLQETQYF. The chain is built from TRBV7-8 and TRBJ2-5; 8 nucleotides match TRBD2. This CDR3 contains 16 residues. CDR1 and CDR2 (germline): SGHVS, FQNEAQ. The trim removed 2 bases at V and 2 bases at J, leaving 7 bases unmatched.

The rearrangement links TRBV28 to TRBJ2-7; 9 bases map to TRBD1. This CDR3 is 15 amino acids long. Per germline, CDR1 MDHEN and CDR2 SYDVKM. V trimming: 7 bases; J trimming: 4 bases; junction bases outside the gene matches: 11. The DNA for the CDR3 is TGTGCCAGCAATCGGCCCGGGACAGGGTCATACGAGCAGTACTTC. Amino acid sequence: CASNRPGTGSYEQYF.

The genes are TRBV2 and TRBJ1-5; 7 bases map to TRBD1. Unmatched junction bases numbered 10, after V lost 5 bases and J lost 9 bases. Germline V gene lookup returns CDR1 SNHLY and CDR2 FYNNEI. The CDR3 is made up of 14 amino acids. The CDR3 region is CASSLGQPTGPQHF. CDR3 sequence (DNA): TGTGCCAGCAGTTTGGGACAGCCCACGGGGCCCCAGCATTTT.

The chain uses TRBV19 and TRBJ2-4; 7 nucleotides match TRBD2. Germline V gene data show CDR1 as LNHDA and CDR2 as SQIVND (reference sequence). The CDR3 covers 17 residues. With V trimmed by 3 bases and J by 3 bases, 11 bases remained unmatched. The DNA of the CDR3 is TGTGCCAGTAGTATCGCCTTCGCGGGGGATGTCAAAAACATTCAGTACTTC. This gives the protein CASSIAFAGDVKNIQYF. Variable domain in full (rest from reference TRBV19 and TRBJ2-4): DGGITQSPKYLFRKEGQNVTLSCEQNLNHDAMYWYRQDPGQGLRLIYYSQIVNDFQKGDIAEGYSVSREKKESFPLTVTSAQKNPTAFYLCASSIAFAGDVKNIQYFGAGTRLSVL.

CDR3 protein: CASSTRNLGQGVPYEQYF. The CDR3, as DNA: TGTGCCAGTAGTACCCGGAACCTGGGACAGGGGGTCCCCTACGAGCAGTACTTC. The rearrangement uses TRBV19 and TRBJ2-7; 11 bases match TRBD1. The CDR3 covers 18 residues. In germline, CDR1 is LNHDA, CDR2 SQIVND (reference sequence). V dropped 4 bases and J dropped 2; count of bases not matched to a gene: 13. The full variable domain, its missing parts supplied by reference TRBV19 and TRBJ2-7, is DGGITQSPKYLFRKEGQNVTLSCEQNLNHDAMYWYRQDPGQGLRLIYYSQIVNDFQKGDIAEGYSVSREKKESFPLTVTSAQKNPTAFYLCASSTRNLGQGVPYEQYFGPGTRLTVT.

The chain couples TRBV27 to TRBJ2-3; 9 bases are a match to TRBD2. V lost 8 bases to trimming and J lost 0 bases; unmatched junction nucleotides: 6. The germline gives CDR1 MNHEY, CDR2 SMNVEV (reference sequence). This CDR3 spans 15 amino acids. CDR3 nucleotide sequence: TGTGCCAGCGCTGGGACTAGCCGAAGCACAGATACGCAGTATTTT. Encoded protein: CASAGTSRSTDTQYF.

The rearrangement uses TRBV14 and TRBJ2-1, with 15 nucleotides matching TRBD2. Germline CDR1 and CDR2: SGHDN and FVKESK. The CDR3 is made up of 18 amino acids. V gave up 3 bases and J gave up 0 bases; unmatched junction bases: 3. As DNA, the CDR3 is TGTGCCAGCAGCCACGGACTAGCGGGGGGGTACTCCTACAATGAGCAGTTCTTC. It encodes CASSHGLAGGYSYNEQFF. Together with reference TRBV14 and TRBJ2-1, the CDR3 gives the full variable domain: EAGVTQFPSHSVIEKGQTVTLRCDPISGHDNLYWYRRVMGKEIKFLLHFVKESKQDESGMPNNRFLAERTGGTYSTLKVQPAELEDSGVYFCASSHGLAGGYSYNEQFFGPGTRLTVL.